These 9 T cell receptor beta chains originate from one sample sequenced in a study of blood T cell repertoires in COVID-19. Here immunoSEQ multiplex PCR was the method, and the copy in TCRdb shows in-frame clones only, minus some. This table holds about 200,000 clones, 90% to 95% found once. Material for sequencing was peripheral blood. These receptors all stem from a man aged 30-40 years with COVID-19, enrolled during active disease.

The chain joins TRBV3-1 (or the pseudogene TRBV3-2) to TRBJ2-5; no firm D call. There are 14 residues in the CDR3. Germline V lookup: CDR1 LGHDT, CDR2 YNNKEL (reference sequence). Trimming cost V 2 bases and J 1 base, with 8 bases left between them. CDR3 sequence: CASSQRSVQETQYF. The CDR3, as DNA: TGTGCCAGCAGCCAACGTTCGGTCCAAGAGACCCAGTACTTC.

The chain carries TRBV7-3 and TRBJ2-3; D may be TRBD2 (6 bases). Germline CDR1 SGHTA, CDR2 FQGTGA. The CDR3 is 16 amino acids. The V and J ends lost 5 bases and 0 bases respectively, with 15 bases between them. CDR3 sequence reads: CASSLTGRGSTDTQYF. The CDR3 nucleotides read TGTGCCAGCAGCCTGACGGGGCGGGGAAGCACAGATACGCAGTATTTT.

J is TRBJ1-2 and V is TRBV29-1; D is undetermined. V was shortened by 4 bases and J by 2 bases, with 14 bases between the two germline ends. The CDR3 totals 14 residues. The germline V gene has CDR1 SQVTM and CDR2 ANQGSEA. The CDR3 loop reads CSVVLEGLNYGYTF. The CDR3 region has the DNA TGCAGCGTTGTATTGGAGGGTTTGAACTATGGCTACACCTTC.

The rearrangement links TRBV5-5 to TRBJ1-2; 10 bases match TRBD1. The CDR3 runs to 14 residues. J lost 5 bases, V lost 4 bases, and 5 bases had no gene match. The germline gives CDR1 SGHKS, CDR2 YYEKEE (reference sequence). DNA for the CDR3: TGTGCCAGCAGCACCGGGACAGGGGATTATGGCTACACCTTC. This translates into CASSTGTGDYGYTF.

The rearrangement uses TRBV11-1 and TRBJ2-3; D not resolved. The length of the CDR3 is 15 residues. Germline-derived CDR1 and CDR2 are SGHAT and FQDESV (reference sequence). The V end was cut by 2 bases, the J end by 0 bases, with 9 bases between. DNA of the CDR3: TGTGCCAGCAGCTTACGCGCCCCTAGCACAGATACGCAGTATTTT. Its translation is CASSLRAPSTDTQYF.

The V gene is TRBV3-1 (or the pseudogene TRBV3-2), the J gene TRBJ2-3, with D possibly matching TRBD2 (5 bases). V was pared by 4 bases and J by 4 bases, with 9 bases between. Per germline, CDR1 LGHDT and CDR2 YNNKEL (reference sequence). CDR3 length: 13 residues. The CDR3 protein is CASSREPPDTQYF. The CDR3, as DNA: TGTGCCAGCAGCCGGGAGCCCCCAGATACGCAGTATTTT.

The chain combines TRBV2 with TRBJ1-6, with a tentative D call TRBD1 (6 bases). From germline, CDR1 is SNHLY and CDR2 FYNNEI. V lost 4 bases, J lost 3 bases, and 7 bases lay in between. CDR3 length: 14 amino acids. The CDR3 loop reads CASSGQVYNSPLHF. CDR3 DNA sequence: TGTGCCAGCAGTGGACAGGTCTATAATTCACCCCTCCACTTT. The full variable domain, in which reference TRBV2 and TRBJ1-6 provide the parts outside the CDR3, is EPEVTQTPSHQVTQMGQEVILRCVPISNHLYFYWYRQILGQKVEFLVSFYNNEISEKSEIFDDQFSVERPDGSNFTLKIRSTKLEDSAMYFCASSGQVYNSPLHFGNGTRLTVT.

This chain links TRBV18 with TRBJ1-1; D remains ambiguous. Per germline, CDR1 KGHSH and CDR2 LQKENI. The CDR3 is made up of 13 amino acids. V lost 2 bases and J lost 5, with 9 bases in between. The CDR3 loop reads CASSPWGETEAFF. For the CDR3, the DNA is TGTGCCAGCTCACCATGGGGAGAGACTGAAGCTTTCTTT.

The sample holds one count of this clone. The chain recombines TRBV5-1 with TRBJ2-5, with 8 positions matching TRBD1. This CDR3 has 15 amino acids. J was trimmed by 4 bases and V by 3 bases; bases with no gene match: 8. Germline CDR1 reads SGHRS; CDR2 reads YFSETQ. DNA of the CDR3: TGCGCCAGCAGCTCCAACGGAGGGACAGGAGAGACCCAGTACTTC. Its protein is CASSSNGGTGETQYF.